These 27 T cell receptor beta chains were sequenced from one sample in a study of T-cell reconstitution after alpha-beta-depleted transplantation in children. A TCRbeta library incorporating unique molecular identifiers was prepared. MiXCR was run by TCRdb on the PCR reads, yielding one entry per CDR3 protein. This table has 600,000 or so distinct CDR3 sequences, roughly 23% appearing once. Specimen: PBMCs, mostly from graft donor cells, collected 360 days after TCRalphabeta/CD19-depleted stem cell transplant. The receptors originated from a boy under three years old who had a stem cell transplant for acute myeloid leukemia, so the T cells may come from the graft donor.

This clonotype was recorded a few times. An end of the junction differs from the germline gene, which may be a read error. The chain is built from TRBV20-1 and TRBJ2-7, with 11 bases matching TRBD2. This CDR3 region has 12 residues. Germline V CDR1 and CDR2: DFQATT, SNEGSKA (reference sequence). CDR3 sequence (DNA): TGCAGTGCTAGGACTAGCGGGGTCGAGCGGTACTTC. It encodes CSARTSGVERYF.

This clonotype was seen ten or more times. The V gene is TRBV11-3, the J gene TRBJ2-3; no clear D gene. CDR1 is SGHNT, CDR2 YENEEA, per germline. With 4 bases removed from V and 1 base from J, the gap between germline ends came to 18 bases. The CDR3 is 17 amino acids. The DNA for the CDR3 is TGTGCCAGCAGCTCCCGATTAAATCCCGGAGGCACAGATACGCAGTATTTT. Translating gives CASSSRLNPGGTDTQYF. Full variable domain (rest looked up from reference TRBV11-3 and TRBJ2-3): EAGVVQSPRYKIIEKKQPVAFWCNPISGHNTLYWYLQNLGQGPELLIRYENEEAVDDSQLPKDRFSAERLKGVDSTLKIQPAELGDSAVYLCASSSRLNPGGTDTQYFGPGTRLTVL.

The chain recombines TRBV7-8 with TRBJ2-7; D is tentatively TRBD1 or TRBD2 (5 bases each). The V end was cut by 5 bases, the J end by 4 bases, with 18 bases between. This CDR3 contains 15 residues. Germline V CDR1 and CDR2: SGHVS, FQNEAQ. Here the CDR3 reads CASSPRGVPGYEQYF. CDR3 sequence (DNA): TGTGCCAGCAGCCCGAGAGGGGTCCCGGGATACGAGCAGTACTTC.

This clonotype has ten or more counts. This chain links TRBV12-3 or TRBV12-4 with TRBJ1-1, with D uncertain. The CDR3 is made up of 14 amino acids. The V and J ends lost 7 bases and 3 bases respectively, with 15 bases between them. This CDR3 is CASTTGRTHTEAFF. The CDR3 bases are TGTGCCAGCACCACCGGACGGACCCACACTGAAGCTTTCTTT.

This clonotype occurred a few times. V usage is TRBV12-3 or TRBV12-4 and J usage is TRBJ2-5, with 7 bases aligning to TRBD2. V lost 1 base to trimming and J lost 2 bases; unmatched junction nucleotides: 4. This CDR3 has 15 amino acids. The DNA for the CDR3 is TGTGCCAGCAGTTTAGAGGCGGGAGCTCAAGAGACCCAGTACTTC. Translated, it gives CASSLEAGAQETQYF.

This clonotype was recorded many times. The rearrangement joins TRBV20-1 to TRBJ2-1, with 10 bases fitting TRBD2. The V gene end was trimmed by 6 bases and the J gene end by 4 bases; junction bases not matched to a gene: 9. Germline CDR1 DFQATT, CDR2 SNEGSKA (reference sequence). This CDR3 comprises 15 residues. The CDR3 region is CSATTPSGGYNEQFF. The CDR3 bases are TGCAGTGCAACAACCCCTAGCGGGGGATACAATGAGCAGTTCTTC.

This sequence joins TRBV24-1 and TRBJ2-2; D gene ambiguous. Germline V gene sequence: CDR1 KGHDR, CDR2 SFDVKD. This CDR3 spans 13 amino acids. Trimming stripped 1 base from V and 7 bases from J, with 6 bases between. This chain's CDR3 is CATSDFTIGELFF. In nucleotides, the CDR3 is TGTGCCACCAGTGATTTTACCATCGGGGAGCTGTTTTTT.

This clonotype was recorded at least ten times. The genes are TRBV10-3 and TRBJ2-7; a weak D match, TRBD2 (6 bases). Germline lookup yields CDR1 ENHRY and CDR2 SYGVKD. CDR3 size: 13 residues. V lost 4 bases and J lost 5, with 12 bases in between. The CDR3 DNA is TGTGCCATCAGTGGAACAGGAGGGGACGAGCAGTACTTC. Its protein product is CAISGTGGDEQYF.

This clonotype showed up just a few times. The rearrangement uses TRBV27 and TRBJ2-1, with TRBD2 identical over 12 bases. CDR1 MNHEY and CDR2 SMNVEV come from the germline V gene (reference sequence). V shed 2 bases and J 5 bases; nucleotides not matched to a gene: 10. The CDR3 is made up of 18 amino acids. In DNA form, the CDR3 reads TGTGCCAGCAGTTTAAATCCTAGCGGGGGGGCCTTTGACAATGAGCAGTTCTTC. It is translated as CASSLNPSGGAFDNEQFF.

The sample holds many counts of this clonotype. V is TRBV7-9 and J is TRBJ2-1; D is uncertain. The ends were cut back, 3 bases at V and 14 bases at J, with 8 bases in the middle. This CDR3 spans 10 amino acids. Germline V gene data show CDR1 as SEHNR and CDR2 as FQNEAQ (reference sequence). The CDR3 spells CASSLMKEFF. The DNA for the CDR3 is TGTGCCAGCAGCTTGATGAAGGAGTTCTTC. Using reference TRBV7-9 and TRBJ2-1 for the parts outside the CDR3, the full variable domain is DTGVSQNPRHKITKRGQNVTFRCDPISEHNRLYWYRQTLGQGPEFLTYFQNEAQLEKSRLLSDRFSAERPKGSFSTLEIQRTEQGDSAMYLCASSLMKEFFGPGTRLTVL.

The genes are TRBV12-3 or TRBV12-4 and TRBJ1-4; perhaps TRBD1 as D (5 bases). The CDR3 has 14 residues. Trimming stripped 5 bases from V and 4 bases from J, with 11 bases between. CDR3 DNA sequence: TGTGCCAGCAGTCGTCGGGGCCGTAATGAAAAACTGTTTTTT. As protein: CASSRRGRNEKLFF.

The chain employs TRBV24-1 and TRBJ2-1, with TRBD2 as a possible D gene (5 bases). Trimming took 5 bases from V and 6 from J, leaving 16 bases between them. The CDR3 length is 15 residues. Germline V gene data show CDR1 as KGHDR and CDR2 as SFDVKD. This CDR3 is CATSAPRAVSNEQFF. Written as DNA, the CDR3 is TGTGCCACCAGTGCCCCGAGGGCAGTAAGCAATGAGCAGTTCTTC.

The V gene is TRBV5-1, the J gene TRBJ2-3; the D gene could be TRBD1 or TRBD2 (5 bases each). This CDR3 is 14 amino acids long. Trimming shortened V by 1 base and J by 4 bases, and 10 bases separated the two germline ends. Germline CDR1 reads SGHRS; CDR2 reads YFSETQ. The CDR3 region has the DNA TGCGCCAGCAGCTTGCCGATGGGGGCAGATACGCAGTATTTT. It codes for CASSLPMGADTQYF.

This clonotype occurred a few times. The chain recombines TRBV20-1 with TRBJ1-5, with D unclear. The germline CDR1 and CDR2 sequences are DFQATT and SNEGSKA (reference sequence). The CDR3 consists of 13 residues. V dropped 5 bases and J dropped 8 bases, with 16 bases sitting between them. CDR3 nucleotide sequence: TGCAGTGCTGGGGTAGAAGGGTTAAAGCCCCAGCATTTT. Translation gives CSAGVEGLKPQHF.

A few counts support this clonotype. The V gene is TRBV27, the J gene TRBJ2-1; D remains unclear. Trimming shortened V by 1 base and J by 4 bases, and 14 bases separated the two germline ends. Per the germline V gene, CDR1 is MNHEY and CDR2 is SMNVEV (reference sequence). The CDR3 is made up of 16 amino acids. The CDR3 nucleotides read TGTGCCAGCAGTTTATACGGGCAGACCCTTTACAATGAGCAGTTCTTC. Its protein product is CASSLYGQTLYNEQFF.

This clonotype was detected many times. J is TRBJ1-1 and V is TRBV5-1; D call uncertain. Germline loops: CDR1 SGHRS, CDR2 YFSETQ. V was cut by 4 bases and J by 1 base, with 11 bases left in between. CDR3 length: 14 amino acids. DNA of the CDR3: TGCGCCAGCAGCCCCTGGACTGCGAACACTGAAGCTTTCTTT. It is translated as CASSPWTANTEAFF. Combining the CDR3 with reference TRBV5-1 and TRBJ1-1 gives the whole variable domain KAGVTQTPRYLIKTRGQQVTLSCSPISGHRSVSWYQQTPGQGLQFLFEYFSETQRNKGNFPGRFSGRQFSNSRSEMNVSTLELGDSALYLCASSPWTANTEAFFGQGTRLTVV.

V gene TRBV6-1 combines with J gene TRBJ1-6; the D is unclear. With 7 bases removed from V and 2 bases from J, the gap between germline ends came to 9 bases. Germline-derived CDR1 and CDR2 are MNHNS and SASEGT. This CDR3 has 14 residues. CDR3 amino acids: CASKSSPYNSPLHF. CDR3 nucleotides: TGTGCCAGCAAGAGCAGCCCCTATAATTCACCCCTCCACTTT.

V usage is TRBV20-1 and J usage is TRBJ2-5; TRBD1 aligns across 9 bases. With 0 bases clipped from V and 5 bases from J, the junction kept 10 bases outside the gene matches. The CDR3 is made up of 16 amino acids. Germline values: CDR1 DFQATT, CDR2 SNEGSKA (reference sequence). The CDR3 here is CSARDPWTGEVETQYF. CDR3 coding DNA: TGCAGTGCTAGAGATCCTTGGACAGGGGAGGTGGAGACCCAGTACTTC.

This clonotype has only a few counts. The rearrangement uses TRBV5-1 and TRBJ2-3, with TRBD2 matching over 7 bases. The V segment lost 7 bases and the J segment 6 bases; nucleotides outside the gene matches: 8. This CDR3 contains 13 residues. CDR1 is SGHRS and CDR2 is YFSETQ in the germline V gene. This chain's CDR3 is CASQRGDADTQYF. DNA for the CDR3: TGCGCCAGCCAACGGGGGGACGCGGATACGCAGTATTTT.

This clonotype showed up many times. This chain connects TRBV29-1 to TRBJ1-2, with no clear D. CDR3 size: 12 residues. With 3 bases removed from V and 6 bases from J, the gap between germline ends came to 11 bases. The V gene's germline CDR1 is SQVTM and CDR2 ANQGSEA. The CDR3 protein is CSVDGTNNGYTF. The CDR3 DNA is TGCAGCGTTGACGGAACCAACAATGGCTACACCTTC.

This clonotype has a count of ten or more. The genes are TRBV5-1 and TRBJ2-3; maybe TRBD2 (7 bases). Per the germline V gene, CDR1 is SGHRS and CDR2 is YFSETQ. Trimming removed 5 bases from V and 5 bases from J, with 12 bases in between. The CDR3 runs to 13 residues. CDR3 bases: TGCGCCAGCAGTATGGGAGGGGGAGATACGCAGTATTTT. Residues: CASSMGGGDTQYF.

This clonotype was counted a few times. V is TRBV28 and J is TRBJ1-6, with a tentative D call TRBD1 (5 bases). Trimming cost V 5 bases and J 10 bases, with 21 bases left between them. The germline gives CDR1 MDHEN, CDR2 SYDVKM. The CDR3 loop spans 16 amino acids. The CDR3 sequence: CASSLPSGREVSPLHF. The CDR3, as DNA: TGTGCCAGCAGTCTCCCCTCTGGCAGGGAAGTCTCACCCCTCCACTTT.

The chain carries TRBV6-5 and TRBJ1-4; D is possibly TRBD1 (5 bases). V was shortened by 0 bases and J by 5 bases, with 10 bases between the two germline ends. The CDR3 runs to 15 residues. From germline, CDR1 is MNHEY and CDR2 SVGAGI. The CDR3: CASSYSRGDNEKLFF. CDR3 DNA: TGTGCCAGCAGTTACTCGAGAGGGGACAATGAAAAACTGTTTTTT.

This clonotype was observed many times. The chain is built from TRBV3-1 and TRBJ1-2; D is ambiguous. Trimming took 4 bases from V and 3 from J, leaving 15 bases between them. Per germline, CDR1 LGHDT and CDR2 YNNKEL (reference sequence). The CDR3 sequence is 15 residues long. For the CDR3, the DNA is TGTGCCAGCAGCCCCAAGATGGCACAGTACTATGGCTACACCTTC. Translated, it gives CASSPKMAQYYGYTF.

This clonotype has ten or more counts. In nucleotides, the CDR3 is TGCAGTGCTAGGCCCCTCAGGGGGCTGTCCTACGAGCAGTACTTC. It yields the protein CSARPLRGLSYEQYF. The chain combines TRBV20-1 with TRBJ2-7, with TRBD1 identical over 8 bases. V lost 3 bases to trimming and J lost 1 base; unmatched junction nucleotides: 8. From germline, CDR1 is DFQATT and CDR2 SNEGSKA (reference sequence). This CDR3 spans 15 amino acids.

This clonotype was detected many times. This CDR3 is CASSLALRADTQYF. CDR3 bases: TGTGCCAGCAGCTTAGCTCTAAGGGCAGATACGCAGTATTTT. The chain joins TRBV11-2 to TRBJ2-3; D is uncertain. This CDR3 comprises 14 residues. Germline CDR1 SGHAT, CDR2 FQNNGV. The V gene lost 1 base and the J gene lost 4 bases, with 9 bases spanning the gap.

In its sample, this clonotype was seen a few times. The genes are TRBV27 and TRBJ2-7, with 7 bases that match TRBD1. This CDR3 has 15 residues. CDR1 MNHEY and CDR2 SMNVEV come from the germline V gene (reference sequence). Trimming at V came to 3 bases and at J to 1 base, leaving 6 bases not matched to a gene. The CDR3 DNA reads as TGTGCCAGCAGTTTCCGGGACAGATATTCCTACGAGCAGTACTTC. It is translated as CASSFRDRYSYEQYF.